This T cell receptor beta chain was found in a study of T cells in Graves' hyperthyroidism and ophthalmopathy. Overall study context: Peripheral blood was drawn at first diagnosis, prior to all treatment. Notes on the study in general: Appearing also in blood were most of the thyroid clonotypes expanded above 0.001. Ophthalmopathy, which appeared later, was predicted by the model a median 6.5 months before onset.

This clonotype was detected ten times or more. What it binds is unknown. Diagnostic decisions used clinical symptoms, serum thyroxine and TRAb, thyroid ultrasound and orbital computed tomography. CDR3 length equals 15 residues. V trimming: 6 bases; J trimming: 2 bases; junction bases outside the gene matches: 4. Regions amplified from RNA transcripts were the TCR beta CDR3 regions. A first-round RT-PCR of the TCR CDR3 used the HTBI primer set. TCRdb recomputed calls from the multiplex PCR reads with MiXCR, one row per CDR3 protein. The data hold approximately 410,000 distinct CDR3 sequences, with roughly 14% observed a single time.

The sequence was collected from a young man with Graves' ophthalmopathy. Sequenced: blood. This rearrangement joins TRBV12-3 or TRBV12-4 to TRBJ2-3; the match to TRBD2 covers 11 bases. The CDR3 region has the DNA TGTGCCAGCAGGCGGACTAGCGGGCCCACAGATACGCAGTATTTT. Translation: CASRRTSGPTDTQYF.